Listed here are 27 T cell receptor beta chains from one sample, sequenced in a study of T cell repertoires in aging, cancer and after chemotherapy. Peripheral blood genomic DNA, not sorted cells or RNA, was the template. A mixed TRB-A/B primer pool amplified rearranged TRB by multiplex touch-down PCR. Each CDR3 protein is one row after TCRdb ran MiXCR on the multiplex PCR reads. The sample lists thousands of distinct CDR3 sequences; about 25% were seen once. What was sequenced was blood. Source of these receptors: a human donor with a blood cancer.

This clonotype ranks as medium-sized. This chain links TRBV7-6 with TRBJ2-2; 11 bases agree with TRBD2. This CDR3 is built from 16 residues. Germline V CDR1 and CDR2: SGHVS, FNYEAQ. The junction had 5 bases not matched to a gene; V was cut back by 2 bases and J by 6 bases. DNA of the CDR3: TGTGCCAGCAGCTTACCCCCTAGCGGGGGGCCCGGGGAGCTGTTTTTT. This translates into CASSLPPSGGPGELFF.

A word on this clonotype: A read error is possible here, since a much larger clone lies one base away. J is TRBJ1-6 and V is TRBV6-5; D gene ambiguous. Germline V gene lookup returns CDR1 MNHEY and CDR2 SVGAGI. This CDR3 region has 18 residues. With 0 bases removed from V and 0 bases from J, the gap between germline ends came to 12 bases. CDR3 sequence: CASSYSGVESSYNSPLHF. DNA for the CDR3: TGTGCCAGCAGTTACTCGGGTGTCGAGAGCTCCTATAATTCACCCCTCCACTTT.

A few counts support this clonotype. V and J are TRBV7-2 and TRBJ1-4, with D unresolved. CDR1 and CDR2 (germline): SGHTA, FQGNSA. Trimming took 2 bases from V and 0 from J, leaving 7 bases between them. CDR3 length equals 15 residues. The CDR3, as DNA: TGTGCCAGCAGCTTACTGGGTTCAACTAATGAAAAACTGTTTTTT. Encoded protein: CASSLLGSTNEKLFF.

Of note for this clonotype: This may be a read error, as it is one base from a much larger clone. This sequence joins TRBV5-6 and TRBJ2-7; 8 bases are a match to TRBD1. Looked up from germline, CDR1 is SGHDT and CDR2 is YYEEEE. CDR3 length equals 14 residues. The V and J ends lost 4 bases and 5 bases, in that order; junction bases with no gene match: 8. The CDR3 loop is CASSPGQGLHEQYF. As DNA, the CDR3 is TGTGCCAGCAGCCCCGGACAGGGTCTCCACGAGCAGTACTTC. Supplemented by reference TRBV5-6 and TRBJ2-7, the full variable domain reads DAGVTQSPTHLIKTRGQQVTLRCSPKSGHDTVSWYQQALGQGPQFIFQYYEEEERQRGNFPDRFSGHQFPNYSSELNVNALLLGDSALYLCASSPGQGLHEQYFGPGTRLTVT.

The V and J genes are TRBV27 and TRBJ2-5, with TRBD1 identical over 9 bases. V lost 0 bases and J lost 3; bases outside the gene matches: 8. The CDR3 runs 17 residues. Germline CDR1 reads MNHEY; CDR2 reads SMNVEV (reference sequence). CDR3 residues: CASSLSGGTGREETQYF. CDR3 in DNA: TGTGCCAGCAGTTTATCGGGGGGGACAGGGCGGGAAGAGACCCAGTACTTC.

Judged by abundance, this clonotype is medium-sized (0.01 to 0.1%). The chain couples TRBV13 to TRBJ2-7; 10 bases line up with TRBD1. J gave up 5 bases and V 5 bases, and 9 bases lay outside the gene matches. Germline CDR1 and CDR2: PRHDT and FYEKMQ (reference sequence). This CDR3 has 15 residues. The CDR3 region is CASSARTGGYDEQYF. The CDR3 DNA follows: TGTGCCAGCAGCGCCCGGACAGGGGGATACGACGAGCAGTACTTC. The full variable domain, with the rest looked up from reference TRBV13 and TRBJ2-7, is AAGVIQSPRHLIKEKRETATLKCYPIPRHDTVYWYQQGPGQDPQFLISFYEKMQSDKGSIPDRFSAQQFSDYHSELNMSSLELGDSALYFCASSARTGGYDEQYFGPGTRLTVT.

The rearrangement joins TRBV28 to TRBJ2-7; 8 bases line up with TRBD1. This CDR3 has 19 amino acids. V was clipped by 4 bases and J by 1 base; unmatched bases: 18. The germline gives CDR1 MDHEN, CDR2 SYDVKM. CDR3 amino acids: CASSSPDRERTGSSYEQYF. CDR3 in DNA: TGTGCCAGCAGTTCTCCGGACAGGGAGCGGACAGGGTCTTCCTACGAGCAGTACTTC.

The chain uses TRBV19 and TRBJ1-1; TRBD1 matches 7 bases. The V gene end was trimmed by 7 bases and the J gene end by 0 bases; junction bases not matched to a gene: 5. There are 14 residues in the CDR3. The germline V gene has CDR1 LNHDA and CDR2 SQIVND (reference sequence). The CDR3: CASTTGALNTEAFF. The DNA for the CDR3 is TGTGCCAGTACTACAGGGGCGTTGAACACTGAAGCTTTCTTT.

This clonotype is categorized as medium-sized. The chain joins TRBV6-5 to TRBJ2-3, with no clear D. The V end was cut by 2 bases, the J end by 3 bases, with 6 bases between. Germline values: CDR1 MNHEY, CDR2 SVGAGI. The CDR3 has 13 amino acids. The CDR3 sequence is CASSYVVTDTQYF. The CDR3 DNA is TGTGCCAGCAGTTACGTCGTTACAGATACGCAGTATTTT.

This clonotype counts as medium-sized. The chain is built from TRBV11-1 and TRBJ1-4; 7 bases are a match to TRBD1. CDR1 is SGHAT, CDR2 FQDESV, per germline (reference sequence). V shed 5 bases and J 5 bases; nucleotides not matched to a gene: 8. CDR3 size: 15 residues. The CDR3 region has the DNA TGTGCCAGCAGCCCAGGGACAGCCAAAAATGAAAAACTGTTTTTT. It is translated as CASSPGTAKNEKLFF. The variable domain in full, completed from reference TRBV11-1 and TRBJ1-4, reads EAEVAQSPRYKITEKSQAVAFWCDPISGHATLYWYRQILGQGPELLVQFQDESVVDDSQLPKDRFSAERLKGVDSTLKIQPAELGDSAMYLCASSPGTAKNEKLFFGSGTQLSVL.

By its share, this clonotype is medium-sized. The chain joins TRBV5-1 to TRBJ2-6; D may be TRBD2 (6 bases). V lost 5 bases and J 1 base, leaving 13 bases between the germline ends. Germline V gives CDR1 SGHRS, CDR2 YFSETQ. CDR3 length: 16 amino acids. The CDR3: CASRGGDPSGANVLTF. CDR3 DNA: TGCGCCAGCAGAGGAGGGGATCCGTCTGGGGCCAACGTCCTGACTTTC.

This clonotype is deemed medium-sized. The J gene is TRBJ2-1, the V gene TRBV19; a weak D match, TRBD2 (6 bases). This CDR3 has 15 residues. Per germline, CDR1 LNHDA and CDR2 SQIVND (reference sequence). Trimming shortened V by 4 bases and J by 1 base, and 11 bases separated the two germline ends. The CDR3 nucleotides read TGTGCCAGTAGTACTCTAGCGATATCCTACAATGAGCAGTTCTTC. Translated: CASSTLAISYNEQFF.

This clonotype is labeled as medium-sized. The rearrangement links TRBV27 to TRBJ2-7; D remains unclear. Germline lookup yields CDR1 MNHEY and CDR2 SMNVEV (reference sequence). The CDR3 has 15 amino acids. V was cut by 5 bases and J by 0 bases, with 14 bases left in between. The CDR3 bases are TGTGCCAGCAGTGCCACGTTTGGAACCTCCTACGAGCAGTACTTC. It encodes CASSATFGTSYEQYF.

The CDR3 nucleotides read TGTGCCAGCAGCCCACGGGTCTATGGCTACACCTTC. Its protein product is CASSPRVYGYTF. V usage is TRBV28 and J usage is TRBJ1-2, with D unresolved. With 6 bases removed from V and 4 bases from J, the gap between germline ends came to 9 bases. The germline gives CDR1 MDHEN, CDR2 SYDVKM. This CDR3 spans 12 amino acids.

This clonotype was counted a few times. The chain employs TRBV6-4 and TRBJ1-2, with 9 bases identical to TRBD1. The junction had 2 bases not matched to a gene; V was cut back by 2 bases and J by 4 bases. The V gene's germline CDR1 is MRHNA and CDR2 SNTAGT. The CDR3 spans 14 residues. The CDR3 DNA is TGTGCCAGCAGTGACGGGACAGGGTCCTATGGCTACACCTTC. Translating it yields CASSDGTGSYGYTF.

This chain joins TRBV11-1 and TRBJ2-7; D is perhaps TRBD1 or TRBD2 (5 bases each). V was clipped by 7 bases and J by 5 bases, with 12 bases between them. This CDR3 is built from 12 residues. CDR1 and CDR2 from the germline V gene are SGHAT and FQDESV (reference sequence). In DNA, the CDR3 is TGTGCCAGCATGGGGACCGGGGACGAGCAGTACTTC. This encodes CASMGTGDEQYF.

The gene calls are TRBV5-1 and TRBJ1-1, with D possibly matching TRBD1 (5 bases). Germline CDR1 SGHRS, CDR2 YFSETQ. This CDR3 comprises 17 residues. Trimming took off 4 bases at V and 0 bases at J, with 19 bases between the two ends. CDR3: CASSPGSGGHLNTEAFF. As DNA, the CDR3 is TGCGCCAGCAGCCCAGGATCGGGGGGTCATTTGAACACTGAAGCTTTCTTT.

This clonotype is medium-sized by share. The chain uses TRBV15 and TRBJ1-1; D is unresolved. Germline CDR1 LNHNV, CDR2 YYDKDF (reference sequence). The CDR3 runs to 13 residues. With 1 base removed from V and 0 bases from J, the gap between germline ends came to 3 bases. CDR3 loop: CATSRGMNTEAFF. The CDR3 region has the DNA TGTGCCACCAGCAGAGGAATGAACACTGAAGCTTTCTTT.

This chain links TRBV20-1 with TRBJ2-1, with 7 nucleotides matching TRBD1. V shed 4 bases, J shed 4 bases, and the junction held 7 bases outside the gene matches. The CDR3 has 14 amino acids. The germline gives CDR1 DFQATT, CDR2 SNEGSKA (reference sequence). The CDR3 DNA sequence: TGCAGTGCTACAACAGGGGTCTCATACAATGAGCAGTTCTTC. Amino acids: CSATTGVSYNEQFF.

The chain employs TRBV11-1 and TRBJ2-1; D may be TRBD1 (6 bases). The CDR3 has 14 residues. The V gene's germline CDR1 is SGHAT and CDR2 FQDESV (reference sequence). Trimming took 3 bases from V and 4 from J, leaving 10 bases between them. CDR3 in amino acids: CASSLDSGYNEQFF. The CDR3 region has the DNA TGTGCCAGCAGCTTGGACAGTGGGTACAATGAGCAGTTCTTC.

For the CDR3, the DNA is TGTGCCAGCAGCTTGCGTATCGGTGCTAACACAGATACGCAGTATTTT. This translates into CASSLRIGANTDTQYF. The genes are TRBV7-2 and TRBJ2-3; D unresolved. Trimming removed 3 bases at V and 2 bases at J, with 15 bases between. This CDR3 is built from 16 residues. The germline gives CDR1 SGHTA, CDR2 FQGNSA.

This chain joins TRBV28 and TRBJ1-5, with TRBD1 matching 7 bases. V lost 2 bases, J lost 2 bases, and 3 bases stayed unmatched. CDR3 length: 15 residues. Germline values: CDR1 MDHEN, CDR2 SYDVKM. The CDR3 nucleotides read TGTGCCAGCAGTTTAAGGGGGCAAGGCAATCAGCCCCAGCATTTT. This translates into CASSLRGQGNQPQHF. Full variable domain (outside the CDR3, taken from reference TRBV28 and TRBJ1-5): DVKVTQSSRYLVKRTGEKVFLECVQDMDHENMFWYRQDPGLGLRLIYFSYDVKMKEKGDIPEGYSVSREKKERFSLILESASTNQTSMYLCASSLRGQGNQPQHFGDGTRLSIL.

The chain links TRBV2 to TRBJ2-6; 7 nucleotides align to TRBD1. With V trimmed by 0 bases and J by 9 bases, 5 bases remained unmatched. This CDR3 has 15 residues. Germline V gene lookup returns CDR1 SNHLY and CDR2 FYNNEI. The chain's CDR3 is CASSEAGTDFNVLTF. CDR3 coding DNA: TGTGCCAGCAGTGAAGCCGGGACAGACTTCAACGTCCTGACTTTC. Full variable domain (rest looked up from reference TRBV2 and TRBJ2-6): EPEVTQTPSHQVTQMGQEVILRCVPISNHLYFYWYRQILGQKVEFLVSFYNNEISEKSEIFDDQFSVERPDGSNFTLKIRSTKLEDSAMYFCASSEAGTDFNVLTFGAGSRLTVL.

This chain uses TRBV28 with TRBJ1-2, with no clear D. CDR1 and CDR2 from the germline V gene are MDHEN and SYDVKM. The V gene lost 6 bases and the J gene lost 2 bases, with 13 bases spanning the gap. This CDR3 comprises 14 residues. CDR3 nucleotide sequence: TGTGCCAGCAGCTCCTACGGCCAGAACTATGGCTACACCTTC. Encoded protein: CASSSYGQNYGYTF.

The chain uses TRBV7-9 and TRBJ1-1; TRBD1 agrees at 9 bases. Germline assignment: CDR1 SEHNR and CDR2 FQNEAQ (reference sequence). The CDR3 contains 15 residues. The junction had 11 bases not matched to a gene; V was cut back by 3 bases and J by 9 bases. This CDR3 reads CASSLGDRERVKAFF. In nucleotides, the CDR3 is TGTGCCAGCAGCTTGGGGGACAGGGAGAGGGTGAAAGCTTTCTTT.

This clonotype qualifies as medium-sized. The DNA is left out, because the CDR3 cannot be placed on it with certainty; the CDR3 is given as TCRdb lists it. This chain uses TRBV7-5 with TRBJ2-7. TRBV7-5 is classified as a pseudogene. The CDR3 sequence runs 18 residues, both termini included. CDR3 region: CISVPEAYESATPYEQYF.

The rearrangement links TRBV7-3 to TRBJ2-1, with D maybe TRBD1 (6 bases). Germline CDR1 SGHTA, CDR2 FQGTGA. The ends were cut back, 5 bases at V and 8 bases at J, with 13 bases in the middle. CDR3 size: 13 residues. CDR3 residues: CASSNTGIDEQFF. In nucleotides, the CDR3 is TGTGCCAGCAGCAACACAGGGATCGATGAGCAGTTCTTC.